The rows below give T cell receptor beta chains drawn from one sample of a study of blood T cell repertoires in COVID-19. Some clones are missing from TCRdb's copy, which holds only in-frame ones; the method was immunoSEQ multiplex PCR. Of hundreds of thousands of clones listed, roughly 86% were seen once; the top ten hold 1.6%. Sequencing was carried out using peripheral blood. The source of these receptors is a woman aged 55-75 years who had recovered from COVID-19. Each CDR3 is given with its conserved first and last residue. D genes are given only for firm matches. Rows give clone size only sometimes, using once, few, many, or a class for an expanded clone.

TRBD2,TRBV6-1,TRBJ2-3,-,TGTGCCAGCAGTGAAGAGGGGACTAGCGGAGCGGGCACAGATACGCAGTATTTT,CASSEEGTSGAGTDTQYF
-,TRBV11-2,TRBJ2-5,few,TGTGCCAGCAGCTACGATGGTGGTGAGGGGGAAGAGACCCAGTACTTC,CASSYDGGEGEETQYF
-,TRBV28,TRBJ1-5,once,TGTGCCAGCAGTTTATTCAGGGGTACTAGCAATCAGCCCCAGCATTTT,CASSLFRGTSNQPQHF
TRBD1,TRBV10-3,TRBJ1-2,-,TGTGCCATCAGGGCCGGGACAGACCCCTATGGCTACACCTTC,CAIRAGTDPYGYTF
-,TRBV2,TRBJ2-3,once,TGTGCCAGCAGCACCACCAGGGATACGCAGTATTTT,CASSTTRDTQYF
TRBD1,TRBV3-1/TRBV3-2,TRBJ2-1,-,TGTGCCAGCACCCAGGGACAGTCTGAGCAGTTCTTC,CASTQGQSEQFF
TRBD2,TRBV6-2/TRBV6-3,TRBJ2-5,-,TGTGCCAGCAGTCCCAGGGGCGGGGGGAAGGAGACCCAGTACTTC,CASSPRGGGKETQYF
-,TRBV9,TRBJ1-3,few,TGTGCCAGCAGCGTAGGCCAGGGTACGGGAAACACCATATATTTT,CASSVGQGTGNTIYF
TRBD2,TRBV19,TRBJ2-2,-,TGTGCCAGTAGTATAGGGACTAGCGGGGGGGCCACCGGGGAGCTGTTTTTT,CASSIGTSGGATGELFF
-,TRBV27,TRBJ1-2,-,TGTGCCAGCACCCGAAAAAACGGGGGGGTTCATGGCTACACCTTC,CASTRKNGGVHGYTF
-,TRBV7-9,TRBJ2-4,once,TGTGCCAGCAGCCCAGGACTGAGCATTCAGTACTTC,CASSPGLSIQYF
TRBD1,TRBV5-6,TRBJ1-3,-,TGTGCCAGCAGCTTGGGGGACAGGGTCTCTGGAAACACCATATATTTT,CASSLGDRVSGNTIYF
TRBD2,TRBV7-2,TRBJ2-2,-,TGTGCCAGCAGCCCGCGGGGTTTGGGACTAGCTAACACCGGGGAGCTGTTTTTT,CASSPRGLGLANTGELFF
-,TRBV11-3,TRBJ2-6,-,TGTGCCAGCAGCCCCTCCGGCTCTGGGGCCAACGTCCTGACTTTC,CASSPSGSGANVLTF
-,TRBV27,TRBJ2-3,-,TGTGCCAGCAGTTTATCGGGGGGGCGGACAGATACGCAGTATTTT,CASSLSGGRTDTQYF
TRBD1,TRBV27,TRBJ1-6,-,TGTGCCAGCTCCCAAGACAGGGATTCACCCCTCCACTTT,CASSQDRDSPLHF
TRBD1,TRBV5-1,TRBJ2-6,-,TGCGCCAGCAGCTGGACAGGGCTTAGCTCTGGGGCCAACGTCCTGACTTTC,CASSWTGLSSGANVLTF
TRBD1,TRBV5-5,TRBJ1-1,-,TGTGCCAGCACCCCCGTCCCGACAGGGGTAACTGAAGCTTTCTTT,CASTPVPTGVTEAFF
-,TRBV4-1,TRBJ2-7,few,TGCGCCAGCAGCCAAGGGGGGGTGGTAGCAGGGCGGGAGCAGTACTTC,CASSQGGVVAGREQYF
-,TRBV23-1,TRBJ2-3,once,TGCGCCAGCAGTCAATCTGTAAGAGCAAGAGGAGATACGCAGTATTTT,CASSQSVRARGDTQYF
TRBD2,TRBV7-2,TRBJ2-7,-,TGTGCCAGCAGCTTAAGCGGGGCAGCGGGGGGCTCCTACGAGCAGTACTTC,CASSLSGAAGGSYEQYF
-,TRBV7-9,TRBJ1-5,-,TGTGCCAGCAGCTCGACAGTACTAAGCAATCAGCCCCAGCATTTT,CASSSTVLSNQPQHF
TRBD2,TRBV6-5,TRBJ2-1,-,TGTGCCAGCAGAACTAGCGGTTACAATGAGCAGTTCTTC,CASRTSGYNEQFF
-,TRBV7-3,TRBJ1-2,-,TGTGCCAGCAGCCCCACAGGGAACCATGGCTACACCTTC,CASSPTGNHGYTF
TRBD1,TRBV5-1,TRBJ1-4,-,TGCGCCAGCAGCCAAACGGGACAGGGGGCTAATGAAAAACTGTTTTTT,CASSQTGQGANEKLFF
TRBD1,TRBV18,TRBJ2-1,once,TGTGCCAGCTCTCAAACAGGGGCGGGTTCCAATGAGCAGTTCTTC,CASSQTGAGSNEQFF
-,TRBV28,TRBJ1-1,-,TGTGCCAGCAGTTTATACCCGGGGGGGCTGAACACTGAAGCTTTCTTT,CASSLYPGGLNTEAFF
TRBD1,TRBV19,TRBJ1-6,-,TGTGCCAGTAGTGATCGGACAGGGGGGGACCCCTATAATTCACCCCTCCACTTT,CASSDRTGGDPYNSPLHF
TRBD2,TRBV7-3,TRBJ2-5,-,TGTGCCAGCAGCCTAGCGGGGGGGTACCAAGAGACCCAGTACTTC,CASSLAGGYQETQYF